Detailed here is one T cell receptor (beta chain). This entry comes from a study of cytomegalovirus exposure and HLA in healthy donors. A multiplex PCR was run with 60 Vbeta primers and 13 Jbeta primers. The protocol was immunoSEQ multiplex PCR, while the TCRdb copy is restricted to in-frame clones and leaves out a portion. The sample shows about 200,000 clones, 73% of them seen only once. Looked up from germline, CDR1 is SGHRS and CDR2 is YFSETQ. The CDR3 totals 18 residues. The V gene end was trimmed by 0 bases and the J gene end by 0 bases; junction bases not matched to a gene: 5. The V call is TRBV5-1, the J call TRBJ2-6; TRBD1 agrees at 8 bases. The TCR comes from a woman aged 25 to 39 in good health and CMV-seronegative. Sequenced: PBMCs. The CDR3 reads CASSLEDRARSGANVLTF. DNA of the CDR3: TGCGCCAGCAGCTTGGAGGACAGGGCGCGCTCTGGGGCCAACGTCCTGACTTTC.